One T cell receptor (beta chain) is described in this entry. As yet, its antigen is unknown. Other nucleotide sequences from this sample produce the same CDR3. This sample was taken from a study of T cell responses to AZD1222 COVID-19 vaccine. The study, taken as a whole, reports: Increases in Spike-specific TCR breadth and depth were seen after two AZD1222 doses. AZD1222 recipients seropositive at baseline numbered only 5 to 7.

Germline loops: CDR1 SGDLS, CDR2 YYNGEE. The CDR3 runs 15 residues. V shed 0 bases and J 3 bases; nucleotides not matched to a gene: 4. TCRdb's copy holds only in-frame clones and misses some; the assay was immunoSEQ multiplex PCR. The table has 65,000 to 100,000 clones, approximately 91% seen once. The receptor's source is an adult who received the AZD1222 COVID-19 vaccine. The source material was peripheral blood, sampled 28 days after the second AZD1222 dose. The V gene is TRBV9, the J gene TRBJ2-7, with 9 bases lining up with TRBD2. CDR3 in DNA: TGTGCCAGCAGCGTAGGCCTAGCGGGAAACTACGAGCAGTACTTC. Translating gives CASSVGLAGNYEQYF.